This T cell receptor (beta chain) was captured by sequencing in a study of early T cells in non-severe SARS-CoV-2 infection. Overall study results and limits: CD4 and private specificities were missed by VDJdb matching, which favored anti-spike CD8 responses.

Researchers attached unique molecular identifiers to individual cDNA molecules. In TCRdb, the 5' RACE reads were re-called with MiXCR into one record per CDR3 protein. The sample lists about 33,000 distinct CDR3 sequences; approximately 5% were seen once. The CDR3 has 16 residues. The V gene's germline CDR1 is GTSNPN and CDR2 SVGIG (reference sequence). V was clipped by 0 bases and J by 3 bases; unmatched bases: 8. Many counts were recorded for this clonotype. Its specificity is unknown. The TCR originated in an adult who was a healthcare worker with PCR-confirmed SARS-CoV-2 infection or an uninfected control (not recorded which). The sample comprised whole blood. The chain joins TRBV30 to TRBJ1-5; 7 bases match TRBD1. The CDR3 here is CAWSVGDSFLNQPQHF. The DNA for the CDR3 is TGTGCCTGGAGTGTCGGGGACAGCTTTCTCAATCAGCCCCAGCATTTT.